The 8 T cell receptor beta chains given below trace back to one sample, sequenced in a study of CD8 T cells in ankylosing spondylitis. Study results and caveats: Eight highly homologous variants formed a TCR beta motif that appeared characteristic of ankylosing spondylitis blood.

Their antigens are not known. One entry per CDR3 protein results from TCRdb running MiXCR on the 5' RACE reads. This table holds about 480,000 distinct CDR3 sequences, 17% found once. The sample was blood, either unsorted or a sorted T cell fraction (not recorded which). The receptors were gathered from a male donor with ankylosing spondylitis.

This clonotype showed up just once. The gene calls are TRBV9 and TRBJ1-1, with D perhaps matching TRBD1 (5 bases). V lost 3 bases and J lost 1, with 7 bases in between. The CDR3 has 13 residues. The germline V gene has CDR1 SGDLS and CDR2 YYNGEE. CDR3 sequence reads: CASSGGPNTEAFF. As DNA, the CDR3 is TGTGCCAGCAGCGGGGGACCGAACACTGAAGCTTTCTTT.

The sample holds a few counts of this clonotype. The chain recombines TRBV19 with TRBJ1-1; no reliable D call. This CDR3 is built from 12 residues. The ends were cut back, 5 bases at V and 7 bases at J, with 11 bases in the middle. From germline, CDR1 is LNHDA and CDR2 SQIVND (reference sequence). The DNA of the CDR3 is TGTGCCAGTAGTGCGCAATGGGGTGAAGCTTTCTTT. It specifies CASSAQWGEAFF. Based on the CDR3 plus reference TRBV19 and TRBJ1-1, the full variable domain is DGGITQSPKYLFRKEGQNVTLSCEQNLNHDAMYWYRQDPGQGLRLIYYSQIVNDFQKGDIAEGYSVSREKKESFPLTVTSAQKNPTAFYLCASSAQWGEAFFGQGTRLTVV.

The chain couples TRBV6-1 to TRBJ2-1, with 7 bases fitting TRBD2. The CDR3 runs 16 residues. Germline assignment: CDR1 MNHNS and CDR2 SASEGT. J lost 13 bases, V lost 6 bases, and 21 bases had no gene match. The CDR3 coding sequence is TGTGCCAGCAGCTCCCGGGGAAGCGGGGCGAACAAAGTCCAGTTCTTC. Translated: CASSSRGSGANKVQFF.

The chain joins TRBV20-1 to TRBJ2-5; 8 bases align to TRBD2. Germline loops: CDR1 DFQATT, CDR2 SNEGSKA (reference sequence). V shed 0 bases and J 8 bases; nucleotides not matched to a gene: 14. This CDR3 is built from 16 residues. The chain's CDR3 is CSARDPTSATPGTQYF. In DNA form, the CDR3 reads TGCAGTGCTAGAGACCCGACTAGCGCCACACCGGGCACCCAGTACTTC.

V is TRBV6-1 and J is TRBJ2-7; D remains ambiguous. Germline lookup yields CDR1 MNHNS and CDR2 SASEGT. This CDR3 has 13 amino acids. V lost 8 bases, J lost 1 base, and 12 bases lay in between. The DNA for the CDR3 is TGTGCCAGCCTGCGCGGCCGATCCTACGAGCAGTACTTC. It specifies CASLRGRSYEQYF.

The chain joins TRBV12-3 or TRBV12-4 to TRBJ1-2; a weak D match, TRBD1 (5 bases). The CDR3 totals 12 residues. V lost 5 bases to trimming and J lost 9 bases, with 13 bases between them. This CDR3 reads CASSPPGPRYTF. DNA of the CDR3: TGTGCCAGCAGTCCCCCGGGACCTCGCTACACCTTC.

CDR3 bases: TGTGCCAGTAGCAGCTCGGGACACTCCTCCTACGAGCAGTACTTC. It yields the protein CASSSSGHSSYEQYF. This chain uses TRBV19 with TRBJ2-7, with D tentatively TRBD1 (6 bases). Germline V gene data show CDR1 as LNHDA and CDR2 as SQIVND (reference sequence). The CDR3 contains 15 residues. Trimming left V 6 bases short and J 0 bases short, with 15 bases between.

The table lists this clonotype with a few counts. This chain uses TRBV12-3 or TRBV12-4 with TRBJ1-5; D is unresolved. The CDR3 consists of 13 residues. V was shortened by 2 bases and J by 7 bases, with 9 bases between the two germline ends. DNA of the CDR3: TGTGCCAGCAGTTTAATGGGGAGCCAGCCCCAGCATTTT. It is translated as CASSLMGSQPQHF.